This T cell receptor beta chain was captured by sequencing in a study of T cells after yellow fever vaccination. Broader study findings: Post-booster samples contained most primary-vaccination clones (approximately 96% CD4, about 87% CD8).

This clonotype was seen ten or more times. Its antigen is not known. Germline-derived CDR1 and CDR2 are SGHRS and YFSETQ. The CDR3 consists of 15 residues. The ends were cut back, 1 base at V and 7 bases at J, with 15 bases in the middle. From the 5' RACE reads, TCRdb called clonotypes with MiXCR, one entry per CDR3 protein. The sample carries 150,000 to 200,000 distinct CDR3 sequences, 9.5% to 12% recorded once. The source is a man aged 18 to 35 who received the YFV17D yellow fever vaccine. The rearrangement joins TRBV5-1 to TRBJ2-1, with D maybe TRBD2 (5 bases). The specimen was CD8+ T cells sorted from PBMCs, collected 15 days after the yellow fever booster vaccination. CDR3 nucleotides: TGCGCCAGCAGCTTGATTAGCGAACCCGGTAATGAGCAGTTCTTC. As protein: CASSLISEPGNEQFF.